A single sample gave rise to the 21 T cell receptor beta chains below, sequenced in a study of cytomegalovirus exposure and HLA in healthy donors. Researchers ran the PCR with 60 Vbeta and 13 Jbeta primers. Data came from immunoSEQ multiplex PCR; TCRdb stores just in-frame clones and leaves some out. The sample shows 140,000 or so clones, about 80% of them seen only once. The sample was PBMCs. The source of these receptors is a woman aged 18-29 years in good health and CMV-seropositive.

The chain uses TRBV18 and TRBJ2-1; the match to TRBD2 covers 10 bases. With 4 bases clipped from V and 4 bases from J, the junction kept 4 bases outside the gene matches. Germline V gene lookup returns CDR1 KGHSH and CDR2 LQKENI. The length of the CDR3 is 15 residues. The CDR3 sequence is CASSRASGGYNEQFF. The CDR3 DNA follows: TGTGCCAGCTCACGCGCTAGCGGGGGTTACAATGAGCAGTTCTTC.

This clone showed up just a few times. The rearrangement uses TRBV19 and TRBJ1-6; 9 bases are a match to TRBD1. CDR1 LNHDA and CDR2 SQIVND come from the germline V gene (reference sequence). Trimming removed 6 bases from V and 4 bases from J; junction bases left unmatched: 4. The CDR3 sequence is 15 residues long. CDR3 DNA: TGTGCCAGTAGGCCCGACAGGGGGTATAATTCACCCCTCCACTTT. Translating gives CASRPDRGYNSPLHF.

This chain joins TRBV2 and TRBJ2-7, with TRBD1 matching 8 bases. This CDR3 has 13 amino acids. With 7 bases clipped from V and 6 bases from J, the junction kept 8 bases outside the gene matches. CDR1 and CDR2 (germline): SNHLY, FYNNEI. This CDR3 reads CASNGQGAGEQYF. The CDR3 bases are TGTGCCAGCAATGGACAGGGAGCAGGCGAGCAGTACTTC.

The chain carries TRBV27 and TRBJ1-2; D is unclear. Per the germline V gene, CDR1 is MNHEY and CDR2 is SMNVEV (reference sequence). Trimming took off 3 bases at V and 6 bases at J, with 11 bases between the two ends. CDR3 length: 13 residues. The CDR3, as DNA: TGTGCCAGCAGTTTCGGGGTGAGGGATGGCTACACCTTC. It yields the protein CASSFGVRDGYTF.

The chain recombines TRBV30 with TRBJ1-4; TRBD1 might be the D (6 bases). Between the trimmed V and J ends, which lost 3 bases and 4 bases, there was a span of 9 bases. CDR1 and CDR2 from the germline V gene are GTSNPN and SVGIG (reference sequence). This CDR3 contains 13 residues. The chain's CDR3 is CAWRTGRNEKLFF. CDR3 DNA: TGTGCCTGGAGGACAGGACGTAATGAAAAACTGTTTTTT.

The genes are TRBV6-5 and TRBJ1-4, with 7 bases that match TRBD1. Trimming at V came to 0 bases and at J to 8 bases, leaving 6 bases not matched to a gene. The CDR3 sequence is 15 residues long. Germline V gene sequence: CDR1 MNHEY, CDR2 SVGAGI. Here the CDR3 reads CASSYSPLQGEKLFF. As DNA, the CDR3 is TGTGCCAGCAGTTACTCGCCCCTACAGGGGGAAAAACTGTTTTTT.

CDR3 DNA sequence: TGTGCCAGCAGCCTGGCTCTAAGAATGGAGCAGTACTTC. Its protein is CASSLALRMEQYF. The J gene is TRBJ2-5, the V gene TRBV7-8; no clear D gene. Germline CDR1 is SGHVS and CDR2 is FQNEAQ. Between the trimmed V and J ends, which lost 5 bases and 11 bases, there was a span of 18 bases. This CDR3 has 13 amino acids.

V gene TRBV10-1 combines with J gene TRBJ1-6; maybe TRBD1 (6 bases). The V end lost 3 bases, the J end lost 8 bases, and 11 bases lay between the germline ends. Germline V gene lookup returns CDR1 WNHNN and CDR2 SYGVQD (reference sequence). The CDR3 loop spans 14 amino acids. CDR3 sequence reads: CASSDRGLDSPLHF. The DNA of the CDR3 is TGCGCCAGCAGTGACAGGGGATTGGATTCACCCCTCCACTTT.

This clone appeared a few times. CDR3 sequence (DNA): TGCGCCAGCAGCCTAATCAGGGTCAACTATGGCTACACCTTC. Translating it yields CASSLIRVNYGYTF. The genes are TRBV4-1 and TRBJ1-2, with a weak D call TRBD1 (5 bases). The V end was cut by 4 bases, the J end by 2 bases, with 11 bases between. The CDR3 contains 14 residues. The germline gives CDR1 MGHRA, CDR2 YSYEKL.

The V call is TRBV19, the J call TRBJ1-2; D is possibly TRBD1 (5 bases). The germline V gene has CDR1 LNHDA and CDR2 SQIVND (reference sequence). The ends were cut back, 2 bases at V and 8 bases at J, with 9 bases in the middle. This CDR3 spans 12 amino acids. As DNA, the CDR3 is TGTGCCAGTAGTATACAGGGAAGCGGCTACACCTTC. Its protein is CASSIQGSGYTF. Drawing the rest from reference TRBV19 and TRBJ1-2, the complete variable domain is DGGITQSPKYLFRKEGQNVTLSCEQNLNHDAMYWYRQDPGQGLRLIYYSQIVNDFQKGDIAEGYSVSREKKESFPLTVTSAQKNPTAFYLCASSIQGSGYTFGSGTRLTVV.

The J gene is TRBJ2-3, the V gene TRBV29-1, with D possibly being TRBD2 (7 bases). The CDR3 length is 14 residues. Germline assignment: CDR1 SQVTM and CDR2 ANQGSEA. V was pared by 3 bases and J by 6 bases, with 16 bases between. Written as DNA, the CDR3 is TGCAGCGTTGACCAGGGGAGGGTTGGGGATACGCAGTATTTT. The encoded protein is CSVDQGRVGDTQYF.

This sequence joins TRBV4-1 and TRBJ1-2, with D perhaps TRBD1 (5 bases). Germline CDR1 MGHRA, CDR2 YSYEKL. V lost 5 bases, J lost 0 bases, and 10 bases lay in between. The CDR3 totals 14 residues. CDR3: CASSGGAANYGYTF. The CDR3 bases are TGCGCCAGCAGCGGCGGGGCAGCTAACTATGGCTACACCTTC.

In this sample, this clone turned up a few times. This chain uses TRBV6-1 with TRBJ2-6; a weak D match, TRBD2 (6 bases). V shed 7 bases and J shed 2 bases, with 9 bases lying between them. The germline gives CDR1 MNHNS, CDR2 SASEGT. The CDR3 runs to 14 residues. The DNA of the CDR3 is TGTGCCAGCACCTCGGGGGCTGGGGCCAACGTCCTGACTTTC. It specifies CASTSGAGANVLTF.

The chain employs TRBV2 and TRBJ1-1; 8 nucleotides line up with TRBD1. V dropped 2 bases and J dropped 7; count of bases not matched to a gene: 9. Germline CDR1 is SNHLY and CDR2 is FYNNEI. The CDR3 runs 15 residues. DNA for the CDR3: TGTGCCAGCAGTGAATCGAGACAGGGGCGCCTTGAAGCTTTCTTT. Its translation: CASSESRQGRLEAFF. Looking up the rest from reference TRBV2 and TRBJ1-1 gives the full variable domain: EPEVTQTPSHQVTQMGQEVILRCVPISNHLYFYWYRQILGQKVEFLVSFYNNEISEKSEIFDDQFSVERPDGSNFTLKIRSTKLEDSAMYFCASSESRQGRLEAFFGQGTRLTVV.

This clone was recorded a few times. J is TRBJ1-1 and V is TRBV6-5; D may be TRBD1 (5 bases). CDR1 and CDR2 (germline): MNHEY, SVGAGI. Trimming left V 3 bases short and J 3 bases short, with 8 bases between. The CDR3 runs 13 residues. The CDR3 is CASSYDSYTEAFF. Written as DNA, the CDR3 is TGTGCCAGCAGTTATGACAGCTACACTGAAGCTTTCTTT.

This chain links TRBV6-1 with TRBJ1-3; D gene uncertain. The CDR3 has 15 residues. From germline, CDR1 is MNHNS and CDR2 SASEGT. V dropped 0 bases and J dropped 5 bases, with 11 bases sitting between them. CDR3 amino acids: CASSEARLTRNTIYF. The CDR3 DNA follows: TGTGCCAGCAGTGAAGCGAGACTGACGAGAAACACCATATATTTT.

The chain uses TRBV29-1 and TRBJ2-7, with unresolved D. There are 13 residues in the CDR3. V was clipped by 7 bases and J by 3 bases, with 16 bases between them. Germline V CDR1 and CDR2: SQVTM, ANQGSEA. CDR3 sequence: CSGLSGQSYEQYF. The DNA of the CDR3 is TGCAGCGGCCTATCGGGTCAGAGCTACGAGCAGTACTTC.

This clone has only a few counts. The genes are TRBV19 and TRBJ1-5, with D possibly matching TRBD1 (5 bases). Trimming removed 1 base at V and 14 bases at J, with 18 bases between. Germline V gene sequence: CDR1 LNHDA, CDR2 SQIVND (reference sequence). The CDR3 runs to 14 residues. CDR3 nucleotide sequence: TGTGCCAGTAGTATAGGGGACTTCGTACCCCTAGAGCATTTT. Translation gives CASSIGDFVPLEHF.

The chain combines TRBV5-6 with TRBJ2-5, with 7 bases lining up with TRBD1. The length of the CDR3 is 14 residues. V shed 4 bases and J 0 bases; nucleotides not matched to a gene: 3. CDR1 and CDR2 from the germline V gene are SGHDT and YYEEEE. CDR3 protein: CASSPDRNQETQYF. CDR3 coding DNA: TGTGCCAGCAGCCCGGACAGGAACCAAGAGACCCAGTACTTC.

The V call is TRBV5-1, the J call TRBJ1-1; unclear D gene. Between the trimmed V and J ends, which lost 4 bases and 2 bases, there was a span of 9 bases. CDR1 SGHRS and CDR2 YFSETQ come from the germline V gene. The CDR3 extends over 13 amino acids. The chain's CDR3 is CASSTTANTEAFF. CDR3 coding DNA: TGCGCCAGCAGCACCACAGCAAACACTGAAGCTTTCTTT.

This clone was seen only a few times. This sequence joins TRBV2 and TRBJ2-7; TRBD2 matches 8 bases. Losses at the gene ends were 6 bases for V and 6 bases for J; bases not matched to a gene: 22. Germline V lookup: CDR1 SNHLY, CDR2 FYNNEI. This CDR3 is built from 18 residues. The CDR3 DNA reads TGTGCCAGCAGGACGGTCCCTAACGAGCGGGGGATGGAGGGCGAGCAGTACTTC. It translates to CASRTVPNERGMEGEQYF.